These 15 T cell receptor beta chains were all obtained from the same sample, sequenced in a study of blood T cell repertoires in COVID-19. Produced via immunoSEQ multiplex PCR; TCRdb's table is partial and in-frame only. The table shows about 62,000 clones, with more than 75% occurring only once. The sequencing sample was made of peripheral blood. These receptors were obtained from a man between 65 and 85 years old with acute or convalescent COVID-19.

The V gene is TRBV11-2, the J gene TRBJ1-4, with 7 bases fitting TRBD1. J gave up 5 bases and V 5 bases, and 5 bases lay outside the gene matches. Germline CDR1 reads SGHAT; CDR2 reads FQNNGV. The CDR3 runs 14 residues. DNA for the CDR3: TGTGCCAGCAGCCAAGGGGGCGGGAATGAAAAACTGTTTTTT. This translates into CASSQGGGNEKLFF.

This clone was detected only once. The gene calls are TRBV27 and TRBJ2-1, with unresolved D. CDR1 is MNHEY, CDR2 SMNVEV, per germline (reference sequence). V shed 9 bases and J shed 3 bases, with 12 bases lying between them. The CDR3 has 13 amino acids. Here the CDR3 reads CASWRGLYNEQFF. The CDR3 DNA follows: TGTGCCAGTTGGCGCGGTCTCTACAATGAGCAGTTCTTC.

This sequence joins TRBV2 and TRBJ2-3, with 11 bases fitting TRBD1. V was clipped by 6 bases and J by 4 bases; unmatched bases: 9. The CDR3 length is 16 residues. In germline, CDR1 is SNHLY, CDR2 FYNNEI. The CDR3 nucleotides are TGTGCCAGCAGCGAAAGAGGGGGACAGGGGGCAGATACGCAGTATTTT. Translated: CASSERGGQGADTQYF.

This clone was counted between two and nine times. The chain recombines TRBV6-5 with TRBJ1-2, with a weak D call TRBD1 (6 bases). Germline values: CDR1 MNHEY, CDR2 SVGAGI. This CDR3 has 13 amino acids. V was shortened by 5 bases and J by 5 bases, with 12 bases between the two germline ends. The CDR3 reads CASSNRAEYGYTF. CDR3 in DNA: TGTGCCAGCAGTAACAGGGCCGAATATGGCTACACCTTC.

This clone has just one count. The chain links TRBV7-8 to TRBJ1-3; 8 bases are shared with TRBD1. In germline, CDR1 is SGHVS, CDR2 FQNEAQ. The J segment lost 3 bases and the V segment lost 3 bases, leaving 10 bases of the junction unmatched. This CDR3 is 17 amino acids long. The DNA of the CDR3 is TGTGCCAGCAGCTTGGTCGGCCAGGGGGCTTTTGGAAACACCATATATTTT. Its protein is CASSLVGQGAFGNTIYF.

CDR3 amino acids: CASSQTGLSGTEAFF. The CDR3 region has the DNA TGTGCCAGCAGCCAAACGGGACTCTCGGGCACTGAAGCTTTCTTT. The J gene is TRBJ1-1, the V gene TRBV3-1 (or the pseudogene TRBV3-2), with a weak D call TRBD1 (5 bases). This CDR3 is built from 15 residues. CDR1 is LGHDT and CDR2 is YNNKEL in the germline V gene (reference sequence). V was trimmed by 2 bases and J by 4 bases, leaving 14 bases between them.

This clone has more than one count but fewer than ten. The rearrangement uses TRBV18 and TRBJ2-7; TRBD1 might be the D (5 bases). This CDR3 has 13 residues. V lost 5 bases to trimming and J lost 3 bases, with 11 bases between them. The germline V gene encodes CDR1 KGHSH and CDR2 LQKENI. The CDR3 spells CASSDSHYYEQYF. CDR3 nucleotides: TGTGCCAGCTCAGACAGTCATTACTACGAGCAGTACTTC. Full variable domain (rest looked up from reference TRBV18 and TRBJ2-7): NAGVMQNPRHLVRRRGQEARLRCSPMKGHSHVYWYRQLPEEGLKFMVYLQKENIIDESGMPKERFSAEFPKEGPSILRIQQVVRGDSAAYFCASSDSHYYEQYFGPGTRLTVT.

This rearrangement joins TRBV14 to TRBJ2-7; 7 bases are a match to TRBD2. The CDR3 length is 15 residues. In germline, CDR1 is SGHDN, CDR2 FVKESK. The V and J ends lost 1 base and 0 bases, in that order; junction bases with no gene match: 3. The CDR3 nucleotides read TGTGCCAGCAGCCAAGTAGCTAGCGGCTCCTACGAGCAGTACTTC. It is translated as CASSQVASGSYEQYF.

J is TRBJ1-4 and V is TRBV15, with 8 bases that match TRBD1. J lost 4 bases, V lost 5 bases, and 6 bases had no gene match. Germline CDR1 and CDR2: LNHNV and YYDKDF (reference sequence). The length of the CDR3 is 15 residues. The CDR3 loop reads CATSLGGTGNEKLFF. The CDR3 DNA is TGTGCCACCAGCCTCGGGGGGACAGGTAATGAAAAACTGTTTTTT. Full variable domain (remainder filled in from reference TRBV15 and TRBJ1-4): DAMVIQNPRYQVTQFGKPVTLSCSQTLNHNVMYWYQQKSSQAPKLLFHYYDKDFNNEADTPDNFQSRRPNTSFCFLDIRSPGLGDTAMYLCATSLGGTGNEKLFFGSGTQLSVL.

The chain joins TRBV7-2 to TRBJ1-1; no clear D. V gave up 2 bases and J gave up 6 bases, with 10 bases separating them. This CDR3 comprises 13 residues. CDR1 is SGHTA and CDR2 is FQGNSA in the germline V gene. CDR3 nucleotide sequence: TGTGCCAGCAGCTTATTCTGGCCATCTGAAGCTTTCTTT. Translation gives CASSLFWPSEAFF.

This chain uses TRBV11-2 with TRBJ2-5; TRBD2 matches 13 bases. Per the germline V gene, CDR1 is SGHAT and CDR2 is FQNNGV. V lost 3 bases to trimming and J lost 2 bases; unmatched junction nucleotides: 12. There are 19 residues in the CDR3. This chain's CDR3 is CASSFGAGLAGPKQETQYF. The CDR3 coding sequence is TGTGCCAGCAGCTTCGGTGCGGGACTAGCGGGACCCAAGCAAGAGACCCAGTACTTC.

The chain couples TRBV5-4 to TRBJ1-2; TRBD1 agrees at 10 bases. The CDR3 runs 14 residues. In germline, CDR1 is SGHNT, CDR2 YYREEE (reference sequence). V gave up 4 bases and J gave up 2 bases; unmatched junction bases: 2. The CDR3 loop reads CASSLGQGNYGYTF. The CDR3 nucleotides are TGTGCCAGCAGCCTGGGACAGGGGAACTATGGCTACACCTTC.

V is TRBV11-1 and J is TRBJ2-3, with a weak D call TRBD2 (6 bases). There are 15 residues in the CDR3. V was shortened by 5 bases and J by 3 bases, with 15 bases between the two germline ends. Germline V gene data show CDR1 as SGHAT and CDR2 as FQDESV (reference sequence). The CDR3 sequence is CASSQGWGVTDTQYF. CDR3 bases: TGTGCCAGCAGCCAAGGGTGGGGGGTGACAGATACGCAGTATTTT.

Only one count was recorded for this clone. The rearrangement joins TRBV27 to TRBJ1-4; D gene ambiguous. The V end was cut by 2 bases, the J end by 5 bases, with 12 bases between. Per the germline V gene, CDR1 is MNHEY and CDR2 is SMNVEV (reference sequence). The CDR3 consists of 15 residues. CDR3 coding DNA: TGTGCCAGCAGTTTAATCCGACTAAAAAATGAAAAACTGTTTTTT. Amino acid sequence: CASSLIRLKNEKLFF. The full variable domain, with the rest looked up from reference TRBV27 and TRBJ1-4, is EAQVTQNPRYLITVTGKKLTVTCSQNMNHEYMSWYRQDPGLGLRQIYYSMNVEVTDKGDVPEGYKVSRKEKRNFPLILESPSPNQTSLYFCASSLIRLKNEKLFFGSGTQLSVL.

The rearrangement links TRBV11-2 to TRBJ2-3, with TRBD2 matching over 8 bases. CDR1 is SGHAT and CDR2 is FQNNGV in the germline V gene. V lost 5 bases, J lost 4 bases, and 11 bases stayed unmatched. This CDR3 is 16 amino acids long. CDR3 in amino acids: CASSPAGGGIADTQYF. The CDR3 DNA reads TGTGCCAGCAGCCCCGCTGGCGGGGGGATAGCAGATACGCAGTATTTT.